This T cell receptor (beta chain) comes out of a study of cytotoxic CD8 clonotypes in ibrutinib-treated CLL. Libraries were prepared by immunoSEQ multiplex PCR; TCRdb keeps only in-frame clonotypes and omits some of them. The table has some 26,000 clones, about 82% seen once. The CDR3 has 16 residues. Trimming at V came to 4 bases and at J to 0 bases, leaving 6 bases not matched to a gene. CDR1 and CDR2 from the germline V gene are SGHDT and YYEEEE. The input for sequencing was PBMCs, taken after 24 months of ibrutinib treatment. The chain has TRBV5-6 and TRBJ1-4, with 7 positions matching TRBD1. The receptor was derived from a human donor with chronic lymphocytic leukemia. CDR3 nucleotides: TGTGCCAGCAGCACCGGGACAGCAGCAACTAATGAAAAACTGTTTTTT. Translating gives CASSTGTAATNEKLFF. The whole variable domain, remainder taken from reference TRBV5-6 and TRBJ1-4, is DAGVTQSPTHLIKTRGQQVTLRCSPKSGHDTVSWYQQALGQGPQFIFQYYEEEERQRGNFPDRFSGHQFPNYSSELNVNALLLGDSALYLCASSTGTAATNEKLFFGSGTQLSVL.